Shown below are 9 T cell receptor beta chains from a single sample sequenced in a study of blood T cell repertoires in COVID-19. Method: immunoSEQ multiplex PCR; TCRdb's copy keeps in-frame clones and lacks some. The profile shows approximately 99,000 clones, roughly 86% of them singletons. Sequencing used peripheral blood. The receptors come from a human donor in a cohort sampled during active COVID-19.

This chain uses TRBV15 with TRBJ1-1; tentative D call: TRBD1 (5 bases). CDR1 and CDR2 from the germline V gene are LNHNV and YYDKDF (reference sequence). The CDR3 runs 13 residues. Between the trimmed V and J ends, which lost 0 bases and 9 bases, there was a span of 11 bases. In nucleotides, the CDR3 is TGTGCCACCAGCAGAGAGCAGGGCCGGCAAGCTTTCTTT. This translates into CATSREQGRQAFF.

The chain combines TRBV19 with TRBJ2-7; 10 bases are a match to TRBD1. This CDR3 region has 13 residues. The germline gives CDR1 LNHDA, CDR2 SQIVND (reference sequence). With 8 bases clipped from V and 6 bases from J, the junction kept 7 bases outside the gene matches. Written as DNA, the CDR3 is TGTGCCAGTTCCGGGACAGGGGTCGGCGAGCAGTACTTC. Translation gives CASSGTGVGEQYF.

The CDR3 sequence is CASKKTVNTGELFF. The CDR3 DNA follows: TGTGCCAGCAAGAAGACAGTGAACACCGGGGAGCTGTTTTTT. The V and J genes are TRBV28 and TRBJ2-2, with D perhaps matching TRBD1 (5 bases). Trimming took 7 bases from V and 1 from J, leaving 10 bases between them. The CDR3 extends over 14 amino acids. Looked up from germline, CDR1 is MDHEN and CDR2 is SYDVKM. Full variable domain (rest looked up from reference TRBV28 and TRBJ2-2): DVKVTQSSRYLVKRTGEKVFLECVQDMDHENMFWYRQDPGLGLRLIYFSYDVKMKEKGDIPEGYSVSREKKERFSLILESASTNQTSMYLCASKKTVNTGELFFGEGSRLTVL.

The J gene is TRBJ2-2, the V gene TRBV4-1, with D possibly TRBD2 on 5 matching bases. The CDR3 extends over 15 amino acids. Germline loops: CDR1 MGHRA, CDR2 YSYEKL. The V end lost 3 bases, the J end lost 4 bases, and 12 bases lay between the germline ends. This CDR3 is CASSQRAATTGELFF. In DNA, the CDR3 is TGCGCCAGCAGCCAGAGAGCGGCCACCACCGGGGAGCTGTTTTTT.

The V and J genes are TRBV4-3 and TRBJ2-3, with 10 nucleotides matching TRBD2. The CDR3 sequence is 18 residues long. The V and J ends lost 0 bases and 4 bases, in that order; junction bases with no gene match: 10. Per the germline V gene, CDR1 is LGHNA and CDR2 is YSLEER. As DNA, the CDR3 is TGCGCCAGCAGCCAAGATTTGGCTAGCGGGAGTAGCCCAGATACGCAGTATTTT. The encoded protein is CASSQDLASGSSPDTQYF.

J is TRBJ2-1 and V is TRBV14; 8 bases align to TRBD1. The CDR3 runs to 15 residues. Germline CDR1 is SGHDN and CDR2 is FVKESK. V shed 1 base, J shed 2 bases, and the junction held 1 base outside the gene matches. This chain's CDR3 is CASSQGDRTYNEQFF. The CDR3 DNA is TGTGCCAGCAGCCAAGGGGACAGGACCTACAATGAGCAGTTCTTC.

The V and J genes are TRBV7-8 and TRBJ2-4; 7 bases line up with TRBD1. The V and J ends lost 5 bases and 1 base, in that order; junction bases with no gene match: 8. This CDR3 has 16 amino acids. The germline V gene has CDR1 SGHVS and CDR2 FQNEAQ. The CDR3 is CASSPQTGSAKNIQYF. The CDR3 nucleotides read TGTGCCAGCAGCCCGCAGACAGGGTCGGCCAAAAACATTCAGTACTTC. The complete variable domain, with remaining parts taken from reference TRBV7-8 and TRBJ2-4, reads GAGVSQSPRYKVAKRGQDVALRCDPISGHVSLFWYQQALGQGPEFLTYFQNEAQLDKSGLPSDRFFAERPEGSVSTLKIQRTQQEDSAVYLCASSPQTGSAKNIQYFGAGTRLSVL.

The chain is built from TRBV7-9 and TRBJ2-4; D might be TRBD1 (5 bases). The CDR3 totals 14 residues. V lost 1 base and J lost 2, with 6 bases in between. Germline V CDR1 and CDR2: SEHNR, FQNEAQ (reference sequence). The CDR3 bases are TGTGCCAGCAGCTTAGAGGGGCCCAAAAACATTCAGTACTTC. Its protein product is CASSLEGPKNIQYF.

The rearrangement links TRBV7-2 to TRBJ1-1; D remains ambiguous. Trimming left V 8 bases short and J 6 bases short, with 16 bases between. Per the germline V gene, CDR1 is SGHTA and CDR2 is FQGNSA. The CDR3 spans 13 residues. The CDR3 nucleotides are TGTGCCAGCGGCACAATACCGGAGTCTGAAGCTTTCTTT. Residues: CASGTIPESEAFF.